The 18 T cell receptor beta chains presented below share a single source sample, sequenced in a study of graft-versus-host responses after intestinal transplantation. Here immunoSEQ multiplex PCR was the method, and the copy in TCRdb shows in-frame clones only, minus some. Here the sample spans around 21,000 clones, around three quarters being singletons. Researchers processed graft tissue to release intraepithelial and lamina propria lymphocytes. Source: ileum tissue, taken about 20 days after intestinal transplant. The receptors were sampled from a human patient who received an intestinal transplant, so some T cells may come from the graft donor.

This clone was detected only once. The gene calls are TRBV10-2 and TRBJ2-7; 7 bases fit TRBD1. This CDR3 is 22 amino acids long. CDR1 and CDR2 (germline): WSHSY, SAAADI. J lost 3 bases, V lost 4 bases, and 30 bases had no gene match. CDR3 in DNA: TGCGCCAGCAGTGGTGAACCGGGACAGAGAACCCGCTGGGGAAACTACTACTACGAGCAGTACTTC. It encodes CASSGEPGQRTRWGNYYYEQYF.

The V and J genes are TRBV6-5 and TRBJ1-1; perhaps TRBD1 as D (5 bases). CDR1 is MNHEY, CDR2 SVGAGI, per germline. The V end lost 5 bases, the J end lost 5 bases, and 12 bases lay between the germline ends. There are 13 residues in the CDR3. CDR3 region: CASSRTWGTEAFF. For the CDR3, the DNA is TGTGCCAGCAGTCGGACATGGGGAACTGAAGCTTTCTTT.

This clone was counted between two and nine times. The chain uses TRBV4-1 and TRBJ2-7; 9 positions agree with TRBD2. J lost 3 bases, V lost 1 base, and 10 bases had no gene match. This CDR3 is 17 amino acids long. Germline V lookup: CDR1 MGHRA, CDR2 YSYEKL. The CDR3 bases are TGCGCCAGCAGCCAAGGCTTTCAGGTAGCGGGGGACTACGAGCAGTACTTC. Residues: CASSQGFQVAGDYEQYF.

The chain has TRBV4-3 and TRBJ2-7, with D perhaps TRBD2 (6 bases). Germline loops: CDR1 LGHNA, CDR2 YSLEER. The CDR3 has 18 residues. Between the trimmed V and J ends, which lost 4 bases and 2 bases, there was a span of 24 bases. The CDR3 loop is CASSLMRWEAGTPYEQYF. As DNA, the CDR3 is TGCGCCAGCAGCCTAATGCGGTGGGAGGCCGGAACACCCTACGAGCAGTACTTC.

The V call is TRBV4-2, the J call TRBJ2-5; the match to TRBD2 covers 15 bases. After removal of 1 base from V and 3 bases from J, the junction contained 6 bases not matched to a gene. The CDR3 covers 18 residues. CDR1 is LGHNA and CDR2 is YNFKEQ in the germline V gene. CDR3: CASSQGAGLAGGEETQYF. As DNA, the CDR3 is TGTGCCAGCAGCCAAGGTGCTGGACTAGCGGGAGGGGAAGAGACCCAGTACTTC.

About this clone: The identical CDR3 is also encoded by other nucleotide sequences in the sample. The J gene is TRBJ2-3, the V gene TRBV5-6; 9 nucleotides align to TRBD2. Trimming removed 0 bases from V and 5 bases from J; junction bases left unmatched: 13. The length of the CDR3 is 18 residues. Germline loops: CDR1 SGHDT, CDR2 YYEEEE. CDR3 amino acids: CASSLAGGRLAGRDTQYF. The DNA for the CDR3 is TGTGCCAGCAGCTTGGCCGGTGGTCGGCTAGCGGGGCGAGATACGCAGTATTTT.

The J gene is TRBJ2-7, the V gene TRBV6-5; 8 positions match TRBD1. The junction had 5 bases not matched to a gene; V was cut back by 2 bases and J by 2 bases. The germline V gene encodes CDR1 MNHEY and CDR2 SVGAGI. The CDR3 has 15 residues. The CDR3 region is CASSYGQGGPYEQYF. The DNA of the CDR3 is TGTGCCAGCAGTTACGGACAGGGTGGTCCCTACGAGCAGTACTTC.

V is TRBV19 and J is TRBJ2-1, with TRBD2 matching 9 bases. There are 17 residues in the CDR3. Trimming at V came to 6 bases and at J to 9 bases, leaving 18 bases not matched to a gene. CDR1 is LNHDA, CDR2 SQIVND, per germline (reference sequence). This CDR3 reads CASRSISGRGGLGEQFF. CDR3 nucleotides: TGTGCCAGTAGGAGTATATCTGGGCGGGGGGGTCTGGGTGAGCAGTTCTTC.

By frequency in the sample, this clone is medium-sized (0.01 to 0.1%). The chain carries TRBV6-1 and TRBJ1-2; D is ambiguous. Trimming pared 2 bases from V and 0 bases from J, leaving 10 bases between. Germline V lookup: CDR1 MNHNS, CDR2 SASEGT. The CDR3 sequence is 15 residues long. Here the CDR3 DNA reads TGTGCCAGCAGTGAAACGAGGGCGGCTAACTATGGCTACACCTTC. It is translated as CASSETRAANYGYTF.

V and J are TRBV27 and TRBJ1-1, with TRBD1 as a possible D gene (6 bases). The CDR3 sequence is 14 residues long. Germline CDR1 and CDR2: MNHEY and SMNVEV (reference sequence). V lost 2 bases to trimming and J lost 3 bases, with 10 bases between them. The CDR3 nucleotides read TGTGCCAGCAGTTTAGGGGGCGGTTACACTGAAGCTTTCTTT. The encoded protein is CASSLGGGYTEAFF.

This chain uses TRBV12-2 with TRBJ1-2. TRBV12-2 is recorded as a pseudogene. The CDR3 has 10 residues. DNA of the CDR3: TGTGCAAGTCGCTTTCGTGGCTACACCTTC. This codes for CASRFRGYTF.

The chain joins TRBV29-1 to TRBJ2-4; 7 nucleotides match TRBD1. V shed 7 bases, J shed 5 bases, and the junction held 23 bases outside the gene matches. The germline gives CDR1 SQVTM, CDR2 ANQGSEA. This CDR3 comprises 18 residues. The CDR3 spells CSAGADKVQGNRQNIQYF. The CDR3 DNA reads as TGCAGCGCCGGAGCCGATAAGGTACAGGGGAACCGCCAAAACATTCAGTACTTC.

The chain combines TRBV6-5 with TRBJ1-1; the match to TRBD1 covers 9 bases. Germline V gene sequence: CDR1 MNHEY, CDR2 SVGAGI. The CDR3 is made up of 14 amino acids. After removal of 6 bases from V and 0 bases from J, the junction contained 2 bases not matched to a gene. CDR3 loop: CASRTGGLNTEAFF. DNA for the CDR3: TGTGCCAGCAGGACAGGGGGACTGAACACTGAAGCTTTCTTT.

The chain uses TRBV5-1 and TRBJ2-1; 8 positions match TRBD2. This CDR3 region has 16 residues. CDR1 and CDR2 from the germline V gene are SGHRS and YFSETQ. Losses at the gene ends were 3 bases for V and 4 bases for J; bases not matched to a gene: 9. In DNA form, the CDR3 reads TGCGCCAGCAGCTGGGCCCCTAGCGGGCCGTACAATGAGCAGTTCTTC. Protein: CASSWAPSGPYNEQFF.

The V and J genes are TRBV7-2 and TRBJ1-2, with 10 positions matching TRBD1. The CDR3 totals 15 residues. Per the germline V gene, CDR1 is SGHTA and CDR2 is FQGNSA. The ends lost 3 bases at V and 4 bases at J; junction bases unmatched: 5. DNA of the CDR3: TGTGCCAGCAGCTTCGACAGGGGGCGAGGCTATGGCTACACCTTC. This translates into CASSFDRGRGYGYTF. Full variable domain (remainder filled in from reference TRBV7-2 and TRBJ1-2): GAGVSQSPSNKVTEKGKDVELRCDPISGHTALYWYRQSLGQGLEFLIYFQGNSAPDKSGLPSDRFSAERTGGSVSTLTIQRTQQEDSAVYLCASSFDRGRGYGYTFGSGTRLTVV.

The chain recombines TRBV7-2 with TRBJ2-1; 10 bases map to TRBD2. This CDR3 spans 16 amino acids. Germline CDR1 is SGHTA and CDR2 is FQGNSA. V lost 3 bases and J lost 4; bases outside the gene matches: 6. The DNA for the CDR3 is TGTGCCAGCAGCTTTGCTAGCGGGGGAAGATACAATGAGCAGTTCTTC. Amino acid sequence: CASSFASGGRYNEQFF.

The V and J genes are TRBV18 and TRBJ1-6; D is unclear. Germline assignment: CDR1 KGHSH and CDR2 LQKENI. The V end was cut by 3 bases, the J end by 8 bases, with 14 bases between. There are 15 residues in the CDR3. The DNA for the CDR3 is TGTGCCAGCTCACCGCGGGCGGGTACGGATTCACCCCTCCACTTT. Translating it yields CASSPRAGTDSPLHF.

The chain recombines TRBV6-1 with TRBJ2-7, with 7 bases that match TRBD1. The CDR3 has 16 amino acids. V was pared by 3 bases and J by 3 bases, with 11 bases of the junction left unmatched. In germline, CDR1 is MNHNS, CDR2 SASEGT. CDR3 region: CASSEIVMAGGYEQYF. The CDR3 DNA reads TGTGCCAGCAGTGAGATAGTGATGGCAGGGGGCTACGAGCAGTACTTC.